Presented here are 6 T cell receptor beta chains from one specimen sequenced in a study of Graves' ophthalmopathy and Graves' hyperthyroidism. Amplifying from RNA transcripts, the study obtained TCR beta CDR3 regions. First-round RT-PCR relied on HTBI primers, and a second-round multiplex PCR came next. MiXCR was run by TCRdb on the multiplex PCR reads, yielding one entry per CDR3 protein. The sample yields 220,000 or so distinct CDR3 sequences, 20% to 25% seen once. What was sequenced was peripheral blood. These receptors all come from a woman aged 45-65 years with Graves' ophthalmopathy.

This clonotype was counted at least ten times. The J gene is TRBJ2-5, the V gene TRBV6-1, with D perhaps matching TRBD2 (6 bases). CDR1 is MNHNS, CDR2 SASEGT, per germline. V was shortened by 8 bases and J by 5 bases, with 12 bases between the two germline ends. The CDR3 has 12 residues. The CDR3 spells CASCGMEETQYF. For the CDR3, the DNA is TGTGCCAGCTGCGGGATGGAGGAGACCCAGTACTTC.

The rearrangement uses TRBV12-3 or TRBV12-4 and TRBJ1-2; D gene ambiguous. The CDR3 is 15 amino acids. Trimming removed 1 base at V and 4 bases at J, with 13 bases between. CDR3 loop: CASSLVGRLGYGYTF. CDR3 nucleotide sequence: TGTGCCAGCAGTTTAGTAGGCCGGCTTGGCTATGGCTACACCTTC.

This clonotype was detected ten times or more. The chain combines TRBV15 with TRBJ2-7; 7 nucleotides match TRBD2. This CDR3 contains 16 residues. Germline V gene data show CDR1 as LNHNV and CDR2 as YYDKDF (reference sequence). V shed 5 bases and J 5 bases; nucleotides not matched to a gene: 15. The CDR3 loop reads CATSDRGGRVLDEQYF. The CDR3 DNA follows: TGTGCCACCAGCGACCGGGGAGGGAGGGTGTTGGACGAGCAGTACTTC.

This clonotype came up many times. The chain has TRBV28 and TRBJ1-5; 10 nucleotides line up with TRBD1. There are 15 residues in the CDR3. The ends lost 7 bases at V and 4 bases at J; junction bases unmatched: 7. CDR1 and CDR2 (germline): MDHEN, SYDVKM. CDR3 sequence (DNA): TGTGCCAGCAACACACCGGGACAGGGGAATCAGCCCCAGCATTTT. This gives the protein CASNTPGQGNQPQHF.

This clonotype was seen at least ten times. J is TRBJ2-3 and V is TRBV9, with a tentative D call TRBD2 (6 bases). The V end lost 2 bases, the J end lost 2 bases, and 12 bases lay between the germline ends. CDR3 size: 15 residues. Germline V gives CDR1 SGDLS, CDR2 YYNGEE. CDR3 region: CASSVAGPPTDTQYF. The CDR3 bases are TGTGCCAGCAGCGTTGCGGGACCCCCCACAGATACGCAGTATTTT.

The table lists this clonotype with many counts. This rearrangement joins TRBV6-1 to TRBJ2-7, with 8 bases that match TRBD1. Germline CDR1 MNHNS, CDR2 SASEGT. After removal of 4 bases from V and 2 bases from J, the junction contained 7 bases not matched to a gene. The CDR3 is 15 residues long. CDR3 sequence (DNA): TGTGCCAGCAGTGCTCAAGACAGGGGCCCCTACGAGCAGTACTTC. Its protein product is CASSAQDRGPYEQYF.